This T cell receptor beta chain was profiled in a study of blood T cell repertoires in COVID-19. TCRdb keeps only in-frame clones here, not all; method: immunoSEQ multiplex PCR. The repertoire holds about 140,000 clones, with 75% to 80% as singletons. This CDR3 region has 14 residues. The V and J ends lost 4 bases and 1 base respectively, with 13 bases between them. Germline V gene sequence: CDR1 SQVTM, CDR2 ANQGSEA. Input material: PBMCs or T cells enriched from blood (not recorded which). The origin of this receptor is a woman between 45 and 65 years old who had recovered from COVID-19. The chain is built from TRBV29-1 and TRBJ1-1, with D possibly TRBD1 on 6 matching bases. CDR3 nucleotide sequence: TGCAGCGTTGGACCCAGGGGAACGAACACTGAAGCTTTCTTT. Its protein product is CSVGPRGTNTEAFF.